This T cell receptor (beta chain) was identified in a study of blood T cell repertoires in COVID-19. Produced via immunoSEQ multiplex PCR; TCRdb's table is partial and in-frame only. The table has about 320,000 clones, roughly 87% seen once. With V trimmed by 2 bases and J by 8 bases, 9 bases remained unmatched. CDR3 length: 15 amino acids. Germline V gene sequence: CDR1 WNHNN, CDR2 SYGVQD (reference sequence). The sequenced material came from PBMCs or T cells enriched from blood (not recorded which). V is TRBV10-1 and J is TRBJ2-7, with TRBD2 identical over 10 bases. The source is a woman under 30 who had recovered from COVID-19. The CDR3 reads CASSEPSGSYHQQYF. The CDR3 DNA reads TGCGCCAGCAGTGAGCCTAGCGGGAGTTACCACCAGCAGTACTTC.